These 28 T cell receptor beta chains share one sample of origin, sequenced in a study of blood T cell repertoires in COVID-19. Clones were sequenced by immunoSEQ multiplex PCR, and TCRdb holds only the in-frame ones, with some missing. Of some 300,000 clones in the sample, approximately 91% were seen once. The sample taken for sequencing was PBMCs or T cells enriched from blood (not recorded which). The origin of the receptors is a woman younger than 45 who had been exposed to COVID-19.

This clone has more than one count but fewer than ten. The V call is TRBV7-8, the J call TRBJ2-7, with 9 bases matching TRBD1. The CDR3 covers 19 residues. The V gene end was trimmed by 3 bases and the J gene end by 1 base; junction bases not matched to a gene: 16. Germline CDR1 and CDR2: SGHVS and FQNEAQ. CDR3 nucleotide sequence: TGTGCCAGCAGCTTTTCCCGGGACAGGGCTTTACGTGGTTCCTACGAGCAGTACTTC. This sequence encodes CASSFSRDRALRGSYEQYF.

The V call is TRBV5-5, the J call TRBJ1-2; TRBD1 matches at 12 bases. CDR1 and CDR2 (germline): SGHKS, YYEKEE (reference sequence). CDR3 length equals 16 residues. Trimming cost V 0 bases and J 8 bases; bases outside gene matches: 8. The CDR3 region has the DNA TGTGCCAGCAGCTTGGACTTTTTTGGGACAGGGGGCGGCTACACCTTC. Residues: CASSLDFFGTGGGYTF.

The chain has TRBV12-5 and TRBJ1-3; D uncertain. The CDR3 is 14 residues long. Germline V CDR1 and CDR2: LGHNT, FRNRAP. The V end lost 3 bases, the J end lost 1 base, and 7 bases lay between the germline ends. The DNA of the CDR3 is TGTGCTAGTGGTTTCGGAGGTTCTGGAAACACCATATATTTT. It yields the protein CASGFGGSGNTIYF.

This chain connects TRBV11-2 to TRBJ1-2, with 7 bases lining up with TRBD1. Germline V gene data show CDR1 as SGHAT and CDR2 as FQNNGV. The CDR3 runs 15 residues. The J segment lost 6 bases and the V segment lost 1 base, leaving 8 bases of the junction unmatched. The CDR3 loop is CASSLGVTGTDGYTF. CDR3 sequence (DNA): TGTGCCAGCAGCTTAGGGGTTACCGGGACAGATGGCTACACCTTC.

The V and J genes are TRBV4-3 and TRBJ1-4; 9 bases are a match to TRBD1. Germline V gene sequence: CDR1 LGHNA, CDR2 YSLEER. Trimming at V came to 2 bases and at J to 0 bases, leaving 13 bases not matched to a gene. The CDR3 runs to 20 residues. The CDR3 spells CASSQRVHRGQGATNEKLFF. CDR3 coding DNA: TGCGCCAGCAGCCAAAGGGTACACAGGGGGCAAGGAGCAACTAATGAAAAACTGTTTTTT.

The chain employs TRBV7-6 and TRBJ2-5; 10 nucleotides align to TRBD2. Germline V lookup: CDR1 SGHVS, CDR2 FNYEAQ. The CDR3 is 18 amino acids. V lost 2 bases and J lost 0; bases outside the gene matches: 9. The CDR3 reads CASSLTGLAALYQETQYF. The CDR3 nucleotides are TGTGCCAGCAGCTTAACCGGACTAGCGGCACTGTACCAAGAGACCCAGTACTTC.

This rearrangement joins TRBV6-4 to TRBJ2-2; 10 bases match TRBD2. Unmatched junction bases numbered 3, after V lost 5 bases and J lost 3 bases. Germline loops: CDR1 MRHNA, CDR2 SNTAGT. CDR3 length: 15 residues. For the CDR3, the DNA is TGTGCCAGCAGTCTAACTAGCGGGGACACCGGGGAGCTGTTTTTT. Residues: CASSLTSGDTGELFF.

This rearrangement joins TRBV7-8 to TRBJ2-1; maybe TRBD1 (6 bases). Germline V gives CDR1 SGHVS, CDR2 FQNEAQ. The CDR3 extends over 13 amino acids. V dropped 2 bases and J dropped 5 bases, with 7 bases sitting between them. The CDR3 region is CASSLRQDNEQFF. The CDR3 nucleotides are TGTGCCAGCAGCTTAAGACAGGACAATGAGCAGTTCTTC.

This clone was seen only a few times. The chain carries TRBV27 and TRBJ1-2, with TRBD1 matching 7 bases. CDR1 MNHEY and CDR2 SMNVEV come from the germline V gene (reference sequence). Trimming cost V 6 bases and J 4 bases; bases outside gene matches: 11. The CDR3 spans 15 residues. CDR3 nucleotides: TGTGCCAGCAGCCCTCTCGGACCAGGGGGCTATGGCTACACCTTC. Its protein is CASSPLGPGGYGYTF.

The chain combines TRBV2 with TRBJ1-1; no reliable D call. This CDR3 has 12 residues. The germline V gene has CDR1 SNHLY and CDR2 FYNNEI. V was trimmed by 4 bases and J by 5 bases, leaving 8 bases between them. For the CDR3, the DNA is TGTGCCAGCAGTGGGCGGGTGACTGAAGCTTTCTTT. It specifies CASSGRVTEAFF.

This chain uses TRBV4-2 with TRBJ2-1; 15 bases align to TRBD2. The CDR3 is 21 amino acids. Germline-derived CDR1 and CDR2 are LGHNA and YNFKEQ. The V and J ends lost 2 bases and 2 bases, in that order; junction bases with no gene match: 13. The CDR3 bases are TGTGCCAGCAGCCAACCCACGTCCAGGACTAGCGGGGGGGGGCCCTACAATGAGCAGTTCTTC. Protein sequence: CASSQPTSRTSGGGPYNEQFF.

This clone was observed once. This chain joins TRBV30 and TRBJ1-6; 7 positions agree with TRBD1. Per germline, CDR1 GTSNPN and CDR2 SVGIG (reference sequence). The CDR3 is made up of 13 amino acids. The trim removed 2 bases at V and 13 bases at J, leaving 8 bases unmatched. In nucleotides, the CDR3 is TGTGCCTGGAGTCGGGGACAGACCTCTCCCCTCCACTTT. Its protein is CAWSRGQTSPLHF.

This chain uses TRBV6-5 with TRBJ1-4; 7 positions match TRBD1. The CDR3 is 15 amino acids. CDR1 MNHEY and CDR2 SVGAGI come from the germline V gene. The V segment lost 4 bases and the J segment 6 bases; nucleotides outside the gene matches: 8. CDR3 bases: TGTGCCAGCAGTTTCTCGACAGGGACCCATGAAAAACTGTTTTTT. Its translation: CASSFSTGTHEKLFF.

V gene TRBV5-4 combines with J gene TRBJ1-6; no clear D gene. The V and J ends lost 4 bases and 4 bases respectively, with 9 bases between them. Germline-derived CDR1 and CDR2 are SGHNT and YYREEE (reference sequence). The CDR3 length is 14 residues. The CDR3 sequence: CASSLDSYNSPLHF. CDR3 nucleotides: TGTGCCAGCAGCCTAGACTCATATAATTCACCCCTCCACTTT.

The CDR3 sequence: CASRPGTGKTMNTEAFF. The CDR3 region has the DNA TGTGCCAGCCGTCCCGGGACAGGGAAAACCATGAACACTGAAGCTTTCTTT. The V and J genes are TRBV9 and TRBJ1-1; 9 positions agree with TRBD1. The CDR3 sequence is 17 residues long. Germline V gene sequence: CDR1 SGDLS, CDR2 YYNGEE. Trimming at V came to 7 bases and at J to 0 bases, leaving 13 bases not matched to a gene.

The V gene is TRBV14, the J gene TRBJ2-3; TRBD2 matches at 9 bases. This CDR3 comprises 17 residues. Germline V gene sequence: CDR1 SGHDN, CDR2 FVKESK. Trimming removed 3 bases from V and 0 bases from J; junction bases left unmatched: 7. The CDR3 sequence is CASSHPIAGASTDTQYF. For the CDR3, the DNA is TGTGCCAGCAGCCACCCAATAGCGGGGGCGAGCACAGATACGCAGTATTTT.

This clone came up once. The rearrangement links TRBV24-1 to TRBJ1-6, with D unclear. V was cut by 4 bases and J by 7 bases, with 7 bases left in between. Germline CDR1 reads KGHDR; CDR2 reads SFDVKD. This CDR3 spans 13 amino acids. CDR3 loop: CATSDFMNSPLHF. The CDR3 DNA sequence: TGTGCCACCAGTGACTTTATGAATTCACCCCTCCACTTT.

Here the CDR3 reads CATSGLQGAEGYTF. CDR3 bases: TGTGCCACCAGTGGTTTACAGGGGGCGGAAGGCTACACCTTC. The rearrangement uses TRBV24-1 and TRBJ1-2; 9 nucleotides line up with TRBD1. Germline V gene sequence: CDR1 KGHDR, CDR2 SFDVKD. V trimming: 5 bases; J trimming: 8 bases; junction bases outside the gene matches: 8. The CDR3 sequence is 14 residues long.

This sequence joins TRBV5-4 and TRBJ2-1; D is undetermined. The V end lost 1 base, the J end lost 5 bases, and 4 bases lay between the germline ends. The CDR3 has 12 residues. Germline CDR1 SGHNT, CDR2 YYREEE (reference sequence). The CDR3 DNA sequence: TGTGCCAGCAGCTTGAGCAACAATGAGCAGTTCTTC. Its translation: CASSLSNNEQFF.

The CDR3 is CASSPDREKEGNTIYF. CDR3 bases: TGCGCCAGCAGCCCGGACAGGGAGAAGGAGGGAAACACCATATATTTT. The rearrangement links TRBV5-1 to TRBJ1-3, with TRBD1 matching 8 bases. The CDR3 sequence is 16 residues long. The V and J ends lost 4 bases and 4 bases, in that order; junction bases with no gene match: 10. Germline V gene sequence: CDR1 SGHRS, CDR2 YFSETQ.

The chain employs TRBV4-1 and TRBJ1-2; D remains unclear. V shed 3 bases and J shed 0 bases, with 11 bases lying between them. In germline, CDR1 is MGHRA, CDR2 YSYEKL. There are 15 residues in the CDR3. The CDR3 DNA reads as TGCGCCAGCAGCCACGGGCGGGCCTCTAACTATGGCTACACCTTC. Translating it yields CASSHGRASNYGYTF.

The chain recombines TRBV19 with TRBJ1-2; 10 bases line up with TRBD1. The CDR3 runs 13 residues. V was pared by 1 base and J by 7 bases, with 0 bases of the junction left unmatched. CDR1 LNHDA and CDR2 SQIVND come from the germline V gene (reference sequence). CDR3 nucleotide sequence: TGTGCCAGTAGTATAGGACAGGGGGCTGGCTACACCTTC. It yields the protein CASSIGQGAGYTF.

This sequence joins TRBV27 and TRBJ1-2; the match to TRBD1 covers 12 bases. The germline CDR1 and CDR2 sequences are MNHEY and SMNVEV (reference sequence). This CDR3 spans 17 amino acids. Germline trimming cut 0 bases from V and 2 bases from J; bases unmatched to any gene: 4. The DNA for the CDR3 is TGTGCCAGCAGTTTATCCCGAGGGACAGGGGGCAACTATGGCTACACCTTC. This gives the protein CASSLSRGTGGNYGYTF.

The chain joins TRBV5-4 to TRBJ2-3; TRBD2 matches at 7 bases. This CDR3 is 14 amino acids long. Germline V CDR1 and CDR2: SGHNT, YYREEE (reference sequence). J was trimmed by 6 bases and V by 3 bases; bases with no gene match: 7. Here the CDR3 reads CASSSTEAGDTQYF. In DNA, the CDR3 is TGTGCCAGCAGCTCGACAGAAGCGGGGGATACGCAGTATTTT.

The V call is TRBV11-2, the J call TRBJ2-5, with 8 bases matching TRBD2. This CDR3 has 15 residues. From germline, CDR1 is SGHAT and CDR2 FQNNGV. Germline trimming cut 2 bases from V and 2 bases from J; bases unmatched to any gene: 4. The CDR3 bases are TGTGCCAGCAGCTTAAATACGGGGGGGCAAGAGACCCAGTACTTC. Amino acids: CASSLNTGGQETQYF. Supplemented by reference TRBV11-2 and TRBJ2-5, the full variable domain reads EAGVAQSPRYKIIEKRQSVAFWCNPISGHATLYWYQQILGQGPKLLIQFQNNGVVDDSQLPKDRFSAERLKGVDSTLKIQPAKLEDSAVYLCASSLNTGGQETQYFGPGTRLLVL.

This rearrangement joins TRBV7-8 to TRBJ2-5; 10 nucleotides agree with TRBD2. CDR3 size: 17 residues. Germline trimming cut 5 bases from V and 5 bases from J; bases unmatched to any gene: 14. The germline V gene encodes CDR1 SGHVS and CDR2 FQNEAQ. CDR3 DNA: TGTGCCAGCAGCCCAGCCCTAGCGGGGGCCACCAAGGAGACCCAGTACTTC. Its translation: CASSPALAGATKETQYF.

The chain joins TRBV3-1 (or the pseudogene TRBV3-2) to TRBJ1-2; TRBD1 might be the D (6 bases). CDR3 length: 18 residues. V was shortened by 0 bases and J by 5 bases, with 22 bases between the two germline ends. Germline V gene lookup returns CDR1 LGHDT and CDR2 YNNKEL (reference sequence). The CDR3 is CASSQEGKFLGARYGYTF. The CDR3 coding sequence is TGTGCCAGCAGCCAAGAGGGGAAGTTTCTGGGGGCGCGATATGGCTACACCTTC.

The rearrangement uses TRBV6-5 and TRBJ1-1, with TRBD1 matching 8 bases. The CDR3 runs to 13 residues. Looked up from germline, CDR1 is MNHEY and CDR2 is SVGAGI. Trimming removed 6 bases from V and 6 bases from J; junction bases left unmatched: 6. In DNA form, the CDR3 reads TGTGCCAGCAGCTTCAGGGGGCAGGCTGAAGCTTTCTTT. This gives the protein CASSFRGQAEAFF.